This T cell receptor beta chain was captured in a study of cytomegalovirus exposure and HLA in healthy donors. The PCR employed 60 Vbeta primers together with 13 Jbeta primers. The data were produced by immunoSEQ multiplex PCR, yet TCRdb's version contains in-frame clones alone and is incomplete. The sample holds around 160,000 clones; roughly 80% are singletons and the top ten take 4.1%. This clone was seen once. The germline V gene encodes CDR1 MGHRA and CDR2 YSYEKL. Trimming took 4 bases from V and 3 from J, leaving 13 bases between them. The CDR3 loop spans 15 amino acids. The receptor was derived from a man in his forties or fifties in good health and CMV-seropositive. The source material was PBMCs. This rearrangement joins TRBV4-1 to TRBJ1-5, with D possibly being TRBD1 (6 bases). The CDR3 here is CASSPGSGVNQPQHF. In DNA form, the CDR3 reads TGCGCCAGCAGCCCCGGCTCAGGGGTCAATCAGCCCCAGCATTTT.